These T cell receptor beta chains were read from a single sample in a study of identifying expanded T cells in peripheral blood. Assay used: immunoSEQ multiplex PCR; TCRdb lists only in-frame clones, some missing. There are 84,000 or so clones in the sample; roughly 90% occur only once, and around 7% lies in the top ten. The sequenced material came from blood. These receptors all stem from a person between 18 and 75 years old in good health. The CDR3 runs from the conserved cysteine through the conserved F or W. A D gene is named only where the DNA matches it firmly. Not every row has a clone size; where given, it reads once, few, many or a size class.

size	V	D	J	CDR3	DNA
NA	TRBV9	NA	TRBJ1-1	CASSVDEGTEAFF	TGTGCCAGCAGCGTAGATGAGGGCACTGAAGCTTTCTTT
NA	TRBV30	NA	TRBJ1-5	CAWKGNGEGPQHF	TGTGCCTGGAAGGGGAACGGGGAAGGTCCCCAGCATTTT
NA	TRBV4-1	NA	TRBJ1-2	CASSLPGGNYGYTF	TGCGCCAGCAGCCTTCCTGGGGGAAACTATGGCTACACCTTC
NA	TRBV5-5	NA	TRBJ1-4	CASSLTKTGLNEKLFF	TGTGCCAGCAGCCTTACCAAGACAGGATTAAATGAAAAACTGTTTTTT
NA	TRBV15	NA	TRBJ2-1	CATSRAPTDYNEQFF	TGTGCCACCAGCAGAGCTCCGACCGACTACAATGAGCAGTTCTTC
NA	TRBV13	NA	TRBJ2-2	CASSSAGMNTGELFF	TGTGCCAGCAGCTCTGCAGGAATGAACACCGGGGAGCTGTTTTTT
NA	TRBV12-5	TRBD2	TRBJ2-1	CASGLDPSGANNEQFF	TGTGCTAGTGGTTTGGACCCCAGCGGGGCCAACAATGAGCAGTTCTTC
NA	TRBV4-1	NA	TRBJ2-5	CASSQDGQPGGETQYF	TGCGCCAGCAGCCAAGATGGGCAACCAGGGGGGGAGACCCAGTACTTC
NA	TRBV6-1	NA	TRBJ1-2	CASSEMVGSYGYTF	TGTGCCAGCAGTGAAATGGTCGGATCCTATGGCTACACCTTC
NA	TRBV9	TRBD2	TRBJ2-1	CASSVSGTSGYNEQFF	TGTGCCAGCAGCGTTTCCGGGACTAGCGGGTACAATGAGCAGTTCTTC
NA	TRBV4-1	NA	TRBJ2-7	CASSSEGGSYEQYF	TGCGCCAGCAGCTCCGAGGGGGGGTCATACGAGCAGTACTTC
once	TRBV7-2	NA	TRBJ2-3	CASSFRQYTDTQYF	TGTGCCAGCAGCTTTCGGCAGTACACAGATACGCAGTATTTT
once	TRBV4-2	NA	TRBJ2-7	CASSQDGTRGGREQYF	TGTGCCAGCAGCCAAGACGGGACGAGGGGGGGTCGCGAGCAGTACTTC
NA	TRBV13	NA	TRBJ1-3	CASSLGTVGSNTIYF	TGTGCCAGCAGCTTAGGTACAGTAGGATCCAACACCATATATTTT
NA	TRBV9	NA	TRBJ1-4	CASGGDATNEKLFF	TGTGCCAGTGGAGGCGATGCAACTAATGAAAAACTGTTTTTT
NA	TRBV7-7	TRBD2	TRBJ2-5	CASSLGTSGRQETQYF	TGTGCCAGCAGCCTGGGGACTAGCGGGCGTCAAGAGACCCAGTACTTC
NA	TRBV5-1	NA	TRBJ1-2	CASSLNRGAASYGYTF	TGCGCCAGCAGCTTGAATAGGGGTGCAGCTAGCTATGGCTACACCTTC
NA	TRBV6-6	NA	TRBJ2-7	CASRQVPGKSEQYF	TGTGCCAGCAGGCAGGTGCCAGGCAAAAGCGAGCAGTACTTC
NA	TRBV11-3	TRBD1	TRBJ2-7	CASSQGTGGGGEQYF	TGTGCCAGCAGCCAAGGGACAGGAGGGGGCGGCGAGCAGTACTTC
NA	TRBV9	NA	TRBJ2-3	CASSISGSLDTQYF	TGTGCCAGCAGCATTAGTGGGAGTTTAGATACGCAGTATTTT
NA	TRBV11-3	NA	TRBJ2-7	CASSFRGGTTYEQYF	TGTGCCAGCAGCTTTCGTGGCGGGACCACCTACGAGCAGTACTTC
NA	TRBV2	TRBD1	TRBJ1-4	CASSGPGTGIEKLFF	TGTGCCAGCAGTGGCCCAGGGACAGGGATTGAAAAACTGTTTTTT
NA	TRBV30	NA	TRBJ2-6	CAWSFRGANVLTF	TGTGCCTGGAGTTTTCGCGGGGCCAACGTCCTGACTTTC
NA	TRBV7-9	TRBD1	TRBJ2-1	CASTQLRDRGIGEQFF	TGTGCCAGCACTCAACTCCGGGACAGGGGGATCGGTGAGCAGTTCTTC
NA	TRBV5-5	TRBD2	TRBJ2-5	CASSMRLAGTQETQYF	TGTGCCAGCAGCATGAGACTAGCGGGCACTCAAGAGACCCAGTACTTC
NA	TRBV2	NA	TRBJ1-1	CASNRRQLNTEAFF	TGTGCCAGCAATCGACGACAATTGAACACTGAAGCTTTCTTT
NA	TRBV13	NA	TRBJ1-5	CASSLSRNQPQHF	TGTGCCAGCAGCTTATCCAGGAATCAGCCCCAGCATTTT
NA	TRBV5-6	NA	TRBJ2-1	CASSFSTMISYNEQFF	TGTGCCAGCAGCTTTTCTACCATGATATCCTACAATGAGCAGTTCTTC
NA	TRBV5-4	NA	TRBJ1-3	CASSLGQKSSGNTIYF	TGTGCCAGCAGCTTGGGACAGAAAAGCTCTGGAAACACCATATATTTT
once	TRBV30	NA	TRBJ1-1	CAWSPSGGHLKAFF	TGTGCCTGGAGCCCCTCCGGAGGGCATCTTAAAGCTTTCTTT
NA	TRBV18	TRBD1	TRBJ2-6	CASSPLGQGSGANVLTF	TGTGCCAGCTCACCATTGGGACAGGGATCTGGGGCCAACGTCCTGACTTTC
few	TRBV7-8	TRBD1	TRBJ1-5	CASSSTGVWGNQPQHF	TGTGCCAGCAGCTCTACAGGGGTTTGGGGCAATCAGCCCCAGCATTTT
once	TRBV2	NA	TRBJ2-7	CASSGSDRTHSYEQYF	TGTGCCAGCAGCGGATCCGACCGAACCCACTCCTACGAGCAGTACTTC
NA	TRBV10-3	TRBD1	TRBJ2-1	CAISMGQGATDEQFF	TGTGCCATCAGTATGGGACAGGGGGCCACCGATGAGCAGTTCTTC
NA	TRBV19	TRBD1	TRBJ2-7	CASSIGQVATYEQYF	TGTGCCAGTAGTATCGGACAGGTCGCCACCTACGAGCAGTACTTC
NA	TRBV6-5	NA	TRBJ1-2	CASSYSPGRGYGYTF	TGTGCCAGCAGTTACTCGCCAGGGAGAGGCTATGGCTACACCTTC
NA	TRBV29-1	NA	TRBJ2-5	CSVSSGLTYQETQYF	TGCAGCGTTTCCTCCGGCCTGACCTACCAAGAGACCCAGTACTTC
NA	TRBV4-3	TRBD1	TRBJ1-1	CASSQGQGHTEAFF	TGCGCCAGCAGCCAGGGACAGGGACACACTGAAGCTTTCTTT
NA	TRBV30	NA	TRBJ2-3	CAWNERVSTDTQYF	TGTGCCTGGAATGAGCGGGTTAGCACAGATACGCAGTATTTT
NA	TRBV29-1	TRBD1	TRBJ2-1	CSVLGGPSSYNEQFF	TGCAGCGTGCTAGGGGGCCCGAGCTCCTACAATGAGCAGTTCTTC
NA	TRBV4-1	TRBD1	TRBJ1-2	CASSQEAHRGKNYGYTF	TGCGCCAGCAGCCAAGAAGCCCACAGGGGGAAGAACTATGGCTACACCTTC
NA	TRBV5-1	TRBD1	TRBJ1-4	CASSQGQLNEKLFF	TGCGCCAGCAGCCAGGGACAGCTTAATGAAAAACTGTTTTTT
NA	TRBV11-2	TRBD2	TRBJ2-3	CASSLVASGGPDTQYF	TGTGCCAGCAGCTTAGTGGCTAGCGGGGGGCCAGATACGCAGTATTTT
NA	TRBV27	TRBD1	TRBJ1-5	CASRPGQGSNQPQHF	TGTGCCAGCAGACCGGGACAGGGAAGCAATCAGCCCCAGCATTTT
NA	TRBV5-4	NA	TRBJ2-7	CASSLDRDSYEQYF	TGTGCCAGCAGCTTGGACCGGGATTCCTACGAGCAGTACTTC
NA	TRBV11-3	TRBD2	TRBJ2-5	CASSQGTSGSRTQYF	TGTGCCAGCAGCCAGGGGACTAGCGGGAGCAGGACCCAGTACTTC
NA	TRBV7-7	NA	TRBJ2-1	CASSSTGTTEQFF	TGTGCCAGCAGCTCCACCGGGACCACCGAGCAGTTCTTC
NA	TRBV14	NA	TRBJ1-1	CASSPYTEAFF	TGTGCCAGCAGCCCCTACACTGAAGCTTTCTTT
NA	TRBV2	NA	TRBJ2-1	CASSEDPNNEQFF	TGTGCCAGCAGTGAAGACCCGAACAATGAGCAGTTCTTC
once	TRBV5-1	TRBD1	TRBJ2-3	CASSRDRQTSTDTQYF	TGCGCCAGTTCTCGGGACAGGCAAACTAGCACAGATACGCAGTATTTT
NA	TRBV9	NA	TRBJ2-7	CASSVRSGRSYEQYF	TGTGCCAGCAGCGTAAGGTCCGGTCGAAGCTACGAGCAGTACTTC
once	TRBV5-5	NA	TRBJ2-7	CASSTGPYSYEQYF	TGTGCCAGCAGCACGGGGCCCTACTCCTACGAGCAGTACTTC
NA	TRBV7-2	NA	TRBJ1-2	CASSPYKQVANYGYTF	TGTGCCAGCAGTCCCTACAAACAGGTAGCTAACTATGGCTACACCTTC
NA	TRBV4-1	NA	TRBJ1-4	CASSRSMATNEKLFF	TGCGCCAGCAGCCGCTCGATGGCAACTAATGAAAAACTGTTTTTT
NA	TRBV7-2	TRBD1	TRBJ2-3	CASSHGQGTDTQYF	TGTGCCAGCAGTCACGGACAGGGCACAGATACGCAGTATTTT
NA	TRBV5-1	TRBD1	TRBJ2-7	CASSLGQGAYEQYF	TGCGCCAGCAGCCTCGGACAGGGGGCGTACGAGCAGTACTTC
NA	TRBV7-3	NA	TRBJ2-4	CASSSPGHGNIQYF	TGTGCCAGCAGCTCTCCGGGACATGGAAACATTCAGTACTTC